These 9 T cell receptor beta chains share one sample of origin, sequenced in a study of untreated major depressive disorder. Assay used: immunoSEQ multiplex PCR; TCRdb lists only in-frame clones, some missing. This table has tens of thousands of clones, around 92% appearing once. Sequencing input: CD4+ T cells from PBMCs. The source is a woman aged 40 to 50 in good health.

V gene TRBV7-2 combines with J gene TRBJ2-2, with TRBD1 as a possible D gene (6 bases). The CDR3 has 13 amino acids. Per germline, CDR1 SGHTA and CDR2 FQGNSA. Deletions cut 3 bases from V and 6 bases from J, with 8 bases between. The CDR3 nucleotides read TGTGCCAGCAGCTTGGGGGCGGCCGGGGAGCTGTTTTTT. Translating gives CASSLGAAGELFF.

V gene TRBV21-1 combines with J gene TRBJ1-5. TRBV21-1 is annotated as a pseudogene. The CDR3 is 18 residues long. In DNA, the CDR3 is TGTGCCAGCAGCAAAGGTTTGGGGGGGGCCCTGGGCAATCAGCCCCAGCATTTT. Translated: CASSKGLGGALGNQPQHF.

The chain combines TRBV6-1 with TRBJ2-3; D gene unclear. Germline-derived CDR1 and CDR2 are MNHNS and SASEGT. The CDR3 is 15 amino acids. Trimming removed 7 bases at V and 2 bases at J, with 16 bases between. The CDR3 protein is CASKIVLANTDTQYF. DNA of the CDR3: TGTGCCAGCAAGATCGTTTTGGCGAACACAGATACGCAGTATTTT.

The chain couples TRBV15 to TRBJ2-3; TRBD1 is a possible D gene (5 bases). The CDR3 extends over 15 amino acids. Germline assignment: CDR1 LNHNV and CDR2 YYDKDF (reference sequence). Trimming shortened V by 3 bases and J by 4 bases, and 14 bases separated the two germline ends. CDR3 nucleotide sequence: TGTGCCACCAGCAGCGCTCTATTAGGGGCAGATACGCAGTATTTT. This codes for CATSSALLGADTQYF.

The table lists this clone with a count of one. The V and J genes are TRBV15 and TRBJ2-3, with TRBD2 matching 8 bases. The CDR3 is made up of 17 amino acids. Looked up from germline, CDR1 is LNHNV and CDR2 is YYDKDF (reference sequence). V lost 4 bases to trimming and J lost 2 bases; unmatched junction nucleotides: 11. The CDR3 loop reads CATSTPSGGGPTDTQYF. CDR3 nucleotides: TGTGCCACCAGCACCCCCTCGGGGGGGGGCCCCACAGATACGCAGTATTTT.

The CDR3 DNA sequence: TGTGCCAGCAGCTCACCATGGGCGAATACTATCCAGAACTCTGGGGCCAACGTCCTGACTTTC. This codes for CASSSPWANTIQNSGANVLTF. The J gene is TRBJ2-6, the V gene TRBV7-6, with no clear D. This CDR3 contains 21 residues. The germline gives CDR1 SGHVS, CDR2 FNYEAQ. Trimming removed 4 bases at V and 0 bases at J, with 25 bases between. Full variable domain (missing parts from reference TRBV7-6 and TRBJ2-6): GAGVSQSPRYKVTKRGQDVALRCDPISGHVSLYWYRQALGQGPEFLTYFNYEAQQDKSGLPNDRFSAERPEGSISTLTIQRTEQRDSAMYRCASSSPWANTIQNSGANVLTFGAGSRLTVL.

The chain joins TRBV5-4 to TRBJ2-1; 10 nucleotides align to TRBD2. Germline V gene lookup returns CDR1 SGHNT and CDR2 YYREEE (reference sequence). V was pared by 2 bases and J by 6 bases, with 8 bases of the junction left unmatched. CDR3 size: 16 residues. The CDR3 region is CASSFSRTSGGNEQFF. The CDR3 region has the DNA TGTGCCAGCAGCTTTAGTCGGACTAGCGGAGGCAATGAGCAGTTCTTC.

The chain links TRBV2 to TRBJ2-1; 8 nucleotides align to TRBD1. Per the germline V gene, CDR1 is SNHLY and CDR2 is FYNNEI. The V and J ends lost 6 bases and 4 bases, in that order; junction bases with no gene match: 2. The CDR3 contains 13 residues. Here the CDR3 DNA reads TGTGCCAGCAGCCGGGACAGGTACAATGAGCAGTTCTTC. Translation gives CASSRDRYNEQFF.

This chain links TRBV7-3 with TRBJ2-1; 11 bases are shared with TRBD2. The CDR3 covers 16 residues. CDR1 is SGHTA and CDR2 is FQGTGA in the germline V gene. With 4 bases clipped from V and 5 bases from J, the junction kept 7 bases outside the gene matches. CDR3 sequence: CASSSSALAGDNEQFF. The CDR3 DNA sequence: TGTGCCAGCAGCTCGAGTGCACTAGCGGGGGACAATGAGCAGTTCTTC. Full variable domain (missing parts from reference TRBV7-3 and TRBJ2-1): GAGVSQTPSNKVTEKGKYVELRCDPISGHTALYWYRQSLGQGPEFLIYFQGTGAADDSGLPNDRFFAVRPEGSVSTLKIQRTERGDSAVYLCASSSSALAGDNEQFFGPGTRLTVL.